Each of the 20 T cell receptor beta chains below was sequenced from the same sample in a study of blood T cells in healthy people across ages. Sample-barcoded 5' priming and a J-beta primer mix drove a second PCR of about 6 to 12 cycles. Using its own MiXCR run on the 5' RACE reads, TCRdb lists one record per CDR3 protein. The sample has approximately 1.5 million distinct CDR3 sequences; approximately 32% are singletons. Sequenced sample: blood. These receptors originate from a woman aged 30 to 39 in good health.

This clonotype was picked up a small number of times. V and J are TRBV6-2 or TRBV6-3 and TRBJ2-1; no firm D call. CDR3 length: 12 amino acids. V gave up 3 bases and J gave up 9 bases, with 9 bases separating them. The V gene's germline CDR1 is MNHEY and CDR2 SVGEGT. The chain's CDR3 is CASSYGSFEQFF. DNA for the CDR3: TGTGCCAGCAGTTATGGGTCTTTTGAGCAGTTCTTC.

This clonotype came up many times. V gene TRBV7-9 combines with J gene TRBJ2-7, with 7 nucleotides matching TRBD1. This CDR3 is built from 15 residues. J lost 3 bases, V lost 4 bases, and 9 bases had no gene match. Germline values: CDR1 SEHNR, CDR2 FQNEAQ (reference sequence). DNA of the CDR3: TGTGCCAGCAGCTCCTCCGGTGCAGGGGGCTACGAGCAGTACTTC. This encodes CASSSSGAGGYEQYF.

A remark on this clonotype: An end of the junction differs from the germline gene, which may be a read error. The chain recombines TRBV5-5 with TRBJ2-5; no clear D. The CDR3 is made up of 15 amino acids. The germline V gene encodes CDR1 SGHKS and CDR2 YYEKEE (reference sequence). CDR3 sequence: CANSLASGVQETQYF. The CDR3 region has the DNA TGTGCCAACAGCTTGGCGTCGGGCGTCCAAGAGACCCAGTACTTC.

A few counts support this clonotype. The chain joins TRBV13 to TRBJ1-6, with D perhaps TRBD1 (5 bases). V shed 0 bases and J shed 5 bases, with 17 bases lying between them. The CDR3 totals 18 residues. Looked up from germline, CDR1 is PRHDT and CDR2 is FYEKMQ (reference sequence). DNA of the CDR3: TGTGCCAGCAGCTTAGGTCCCCCGGGGACCAGCAATAATTCACCCCTCCACTTT. Translation: CASSLGPPGTSNNSPLHF.

This clonotype was recorded a few times. The rearrangement joins TRBV7-9 to TRBJ2-3; 7 bases match TRBD2. This CDR3 comprises 14 residues. After removal of 2 bases from V and 6 bases from J, the junction contained 5 bases not matched to a gene. Germline values: CDR1 SEHNR, CDR2 FQNEAQ (reference sequence). The CDR3 sequence: CASSLPAGVDTQYF. As DNA, the CDR3 is TGTGCCAGCAGCTTACCCGCGGGGGTGGATACGCAGTATTTT. Combining the CDR3 with reference TRBV7-9 and TRBJ2-3 gives the whole variable domain DTGVSQNPRHKITKRGQNVTFRCDPISEHNRLYWYRQTLGQGPEFLTYFQNEAQLEKSRLLSDRFSAERPKGSFSTLEIQRTEQGDSAMYLCASSLPAGVDTQYFGPGTRLTVL.

This clonotype was seen a handful of times. V is TRBV7-9 and J is TRBJ1-2, with unresolved D. The germline CDR1 and CDR2 sequences are SEHNR and FQNEAQ (reference sequence). CDR3 length equals 14 residues. Trimming stripped 3 bases from V and 8 bases from J, with 16 bases between. The CDR3 DNA follows: TGTGCCAGCAGCTTGGCCCCGGGTCCCGAGGGCTACACCTTC. Its translation: CASSLAPGPEGYTF. Full variable domain (remainder filled in from reference TRBV7-9 and TRBJ1-2): DTGVSQNPRHKITKRGQNVTFRCDPISEHNRLYWYRQTLGQGPEFLTYFQNEAQLEKSRLLSDRFSAERPKGSFSTLEIQRTEQGDSAMYLCASSLAPGPEGYTFGSGTRLTVV.

The chain employs TRBV12-3 or TRBV12-4 and TRBJ1-2, with 7 positions matching TRBD1. This CDR3 is 11 amino acids long. With 9 bases clipped from V and 8 bases from J, the junction kept 6 bases outside the gene matches. The CDR3 here is CASSTGAGYTF. CDR3 sequence (DNA): TGTGCCAGTTCCACAGGGGCGGGCTACACCTTC.

The V and J genes are TRBV13 and TRBJ1-1, with D unclear. Germline CDR1 reads PRHDT; CDR2 reads FYEKMQ (reference sequence). V was pared by 6 bases and J by 5 bases, with 10 bases between. The CDR3 runs 12 residues. In DNA form, the CDR3 reads TGTGCCAGCAGTACTAGGGATACTGAAGCTTTCTTT. This translates into CASSTRDTEAFF.

This clonotype was seen a handful of times. The J gene is TRBJ2-1, the V gene TRBV5-1; D may correspond to TRBD1 or TRBD2 (5 bases each). CDR3 length equals 16 residues. Germline CDR1 is SGHRS and CDR2 is YFSETQ. V was cut by 1 base and J by 2 bases, with 13 bases left in between. CDR3 coding DNA: TGCGCCAGCAGCTTGCGCCACTCGGGACCCTACAATGAGCAGTTCTTC. This sequence encodes CASSLRHSGPYNEQFF.

This clonotype was observed a handful of times. The chain recombines TRBV14 with TRBJ2-7, with D possibly TRBD2 on 5 matching bases. Trimming took off 0 bases at V and 6 bases at J, with 15 bases between the two ends. Germline V gives CDR1 SGHDN, CDR2 FVKESK. The CDR3 consists of 15 residues. CDR3 DNA sequence: TGTGCCAGCAGCCAAGAAGCTGCGGGTCTTGGCGAGCAGTACTTC. Encoded protein: CASSQEAAGLGEQYF.

This clonotype was observed a few times. The V call is TRBV4-2, the J call TRBJ2-7; D unresolved. This CDR3 is built from 14 residues. The V and J ends lost 4 bases and 0 bases respectively, with 10 bases between them. Germline V gene lookup returns CDR1 LGHNA and CDR2 YNFKEQ. CDR3 bases: TGTGCCAGCAGCCGAGGCTGGAGCTCCTACGAGCAGTACTTC. It yields the protein CASSRGWSSYEQYF.

V is TRBV6-5 and J is TRBJ2-1; 9 bases agree with TRBD2. V lost 4 bases and J lost 0; bases outside the gene matches: 10. The germline V gene encodes CDR1 MNHEY and CDR2 SVGAGI. The CDR3 has 18 residues. CDR3 sequence (DNA): TGTGCCAGCAGTTCTAGTCGTAGCGGGGGTGTCTCCTACAATGAGCAGTTCTTC. Translation gives CASSSSRSGGVSYNEQFF.

Ten or more counts support this clonotype. CDR3 sequence: CAISKDYEQYF. DNA for the CDR3: TGTGCCATCAGTAAGGACTATGAGCAGTACTTC. This chain joins TRBV10-3 and TRBJ2-7; a weak D match, TRBD2 (6 bases). CDR1 and CDR2 from the germline V gene are ENHRY and SYGVKD. The CDR3 is made up of 11 amino acids. The V end lost 5 bases, the J end lost 7 bases, and 9 bases lay between the germline ends.

This chain uses TRBV2 with TRBJ2-1, with TRBD2 matching 14 bases. Germline-derived CDR1 and CDR2 are SNHLY and FYNNEI. V was pared by 7 bases and J by 4 bases, with 9 bases of the junction left unmatched. The CDR3 covers 17 residues. The CDR3 spells CASTGTSGRGGYNEQFF. The CDR3 DNA reads TGTGCCAGCACTGGGACTAGCGGGAGAGGGGGGTACAATGAGCAGTTCTTC.

J is TRBJ2-3 and V is TRBV15, with D perhaps given as TRBD1 or TRBD2 (5 bases each). The V and J ends lost 9 bases and 4 bases respectively, with 17 bases between them. Germline CDR1 is LNHNV and CDR2 is YYDKDF (reference sequence). The CDR3 is 14 residues long. For the CDR3, the DNA is TGTGCCACGGCTGAGGGTTGGGGCGCAGATACGCAGTATTTT. The encoded protein is CATAEGWGADTQYF.

V and J are TRBV7-3 and TRBJ1-2; 9 positions agree with TRBD1. This CDR3 is built from 14 residues. With V trimmed by 5 bases and J by 4 bases, 5 bases remained unmatched. Germline CDR1 reads SGHTA; CDR2 reads FQGTGA. The CDR3 nucleotides read TGTGCCAGCAGCATTACAGGGGGCGGCTATGGCTACACCTTC. It codes for CASSITGGGYGYTF.

V is TRBV20-1 and J is TRBJ1-2; 11 positions match TRBD1. This CDR3 region has 15 residues. CDR1 DFQATT and CDR2 SNEGSKA come from the germline V gene (reference sequence). The CDR3 nucleotides are TGCAGCGCCTCGGGGGGGGACAGGGGGATATATGGCTACACCTTC. Translation: CSASGGDRGIYGYTF.

This clonotype has a count of ten or more. V and J are TRBV29-1 and TRBJ2-3; the match to TRBD1 covers 7 bases. CDR1 and CDR2 (germline): SQVTM, ANQGSEA. Germline trimming cut 5 bases from V and 6 bases from J; bases unmatched to any gene: 14. This CDR3 is built from 15 residues. The CDR3 nucleotides are TGCAGCGTTCACCCCCTACGACAGGGTGTGGATACGCAGTATTTT. It codes for CSVHPLRQGVDTQYF.

This clonotype was picked up many times. The rearrangement uses TRBV29-1 and TRBJ2-7, with a weak D call TRBD1 (6 bases). Germline CDR1 reads SQVTM; CDR2 reads ANQGSEA. Trimming removed 0 bases at V and 0 bases at J, with 9 bases between. The CDR3 has 14 amino acids. The CDR3 sequence is CSVEEGAPSYEQYF. As DNA, the CDR3 is TGCAGCGTTGAAGAGGGGGCCCCCTCCTACGAGCAGTACTTC.

The CDR3 loop is CSARNRVLTKNIQYF. The DNA of the CDR3 is TGCAGTGCTAGAAACAGGGTCCTGACCAAAAACATTCAGTACTTC. This chain connects TRBV20-1 to TRBJ2-4; the D gene is possibly TRBD1 (6 bases). This CDR3 region has 15 residues. The V end was cut by 2 bases, the J end by 2 bases, with 13 bases between. Looked up from germline, CDR1 is DFQATT and CDR2 is SNEGSKA (reference sequence).